This T cell receptor (beta chain) is drawn from a study of monozygotic twins with cystic fibrosis. Study results and caveats: In this small cohort, shared CDR3 numbers showed no association with age, concordance or disease severity. Clonality was generally low (median roughly 0.0095), higher in the most severe patients. Co-twins had the most similar V usage for 13 of 16 pairs, J for 8.

To note about this clone: As yet, its antigen is unknown.

Between the trimmed V and J ends, which lost 3 bases and 8 bases, there was a span of 16 bases. Germline V lookup: CDR1 SQVTM, CDR2 ANQGSEA. The CDR3 sequence is 14 residues long. Using immunoSEQ multiplex PCR, the repertoire was profiled, and TCRdb retains in-frame clones only, with some absent. This table has 34,000 or so clones, about 93% appearing once. This chain joins TRBV29-1 and TRBJ1-4; D not resolved. The material sequenced was blood. This receptor was identified in a boy aged 2 to 10 with cystic fibrosis. CDR3 nucleotides: TGCAGCGTTGAGGCCCTTTCGGACGGGGAAAAACTGTTTTTT. Encoded protein: CSVEALSDGEKLFF. The variable domain in full, completed from reference TRBV29-1 and TRBJ1-4, reads SAVISQKPSRDICQRGTSLTIQCQVDSQVTMMFWYRQQPGQSLTLIATANQGSEATYESGFVIDKFPISRPNLTFSTLTVSNMSPEDSSIYLCSVEALSDGEKLFFGSGTQLSVL.